One sample yielded the 24 T cell receptor beta chains listed below, sequenced in a study of blood T cells in healthy people across ages. Through a sample-barcoded 5' primer and a J-beta primer mix, a second PCR was run for roughly 6 to 12 cycles. Each CDR3 protein gets one entry after TCRdb re-called the 5' RACE reads with MiXCR. The repertoire has under 800,000 distinct CDR3 sequences, about 21% of them found once; the top ten carry roughly 3.7%. Sequenced input: blood. These receptors all stem from a man in his sixties or seventies in good health.

V is TRBV11-3 and J is TRBJ1-4, with 9 bases fitting TRBD1. In germline, CDR1 is SGHNT, CDR2 YENEEA. V gave up 7 bases and J gave up 8 bases; unmatched junction bases: 11. The CDR3 is 15 amino acids. The DNA of the CDR3 is TGTGCCAGCATCCGGAAACAGGGGGCGGAAGAAAAACTGTTTTTT. Translation: CASIRKQGAEEKLFF.

This clonotype was seen a handful of times. The CDR3 sequence is CASSSKGGEQYF. CDR3 DNA sequence: TGTGCCAGCAGCTCTAAGGGGGGCGAGCAGTACTTC. The V and J genes are TRBV7-9 and TRBJ2-7, with D perhaps given as TRBD1 or TRBD2 (6 bases each). Germline V gene lookup returns CDR1 SEHNR and CDR2 FQNEAQ (reference sequence). The V gene lost 4 bases and the J gene lost 6 bases, with 10 bases spanning the gap. The length of the CDR3 is 12 residues.

This clonotype was seen a few times. The chain uses TRBV6-2 or TRBV6-3 and TRBJ2-7, with TRBD2 matching over 12 bases. Trimming cost V 6 bases and J 5 bases; bases outside gene matches: 5. The CDR3 has 14 residues. Germline V gene lookup returns CDR1 MNHEY and CDR2 SVGEGT. The CDR3 nucleotides read TGTGCCAGCAGGAAGACTAGCGGGAGCCACGAGCAGTACTTC. Its translation: CASRKTSGSHEQYF.

This chain links TRBV10-3 with TRBJ2-2; 9 nucleotides agree with TRBD1. J gave up 5 bases and V 8 bases, and 0 bases lay outside the gene matches. Germline loops: CDR1 ENHRY, CDR2 SYGVKD. The CDR3 is 12 amino acids. The CDR3 coding sequence is TGTGCCATCGGACAGGGGACCGGGGAGCTGTTTTTT. This encodes CAIGQGTGELFF.

This clonotype was counted at least ten times. V gene TRBV20-1 combines with J gene TRBJ2-4; 16 nucleotides align to TRBD2. In germline, CDR1 is DFQATT, CDR2 SNEGSKA (reference sequence). The CDR3 has 18 amino acids. V dropped 1 base and J dropped 0; count of bases not matched to a gene: 3. The CDR3 region has the DNA TGCAGTGCTAGAGCGGGACTAGCGGGAGGGCTAGCCAAAAACATTCAGTACTTC. Translating it yields CSARAGLAGGLAKNIQYF.

J is TRBJ1-1 and V is TRBV7-2; D is unclear. CDR1 SGHTA and CDR2 FQGNSA come from the germline V gene. The CDR3 loop spans 13 amino acids. V lost 2 bases to trimming and J lost 7 bases, with 11 bases between them. The CDR3 region has the DNA TGTGCCAGCAGCTTAATTTTAGGCGGTGAAGCTTTCTTT. Its protein product is CASSLILGGEAFF.

This clonotype was recorded a few times. The rearrangement uses TRBV4-3 and TRBJ1-6; no definite D call. V dropped 0 bases and J dropped 7 bases, with 13 bases sitting between them. CDR3 size: 16 residues. Germline assignment: CDR1 LGHNA and CDR2 YSLEER. The CDR3 region is CASSQEVVRMNSPLHF. The CDR3 DNA is TGCGCCAGCAGCCAAGAAGTCGTCAGGATGAATTCACCCCTCCACTTT.

This clonotype appeared a few times. V and J are TRBV28 and TRBJ2-7; D may be TRBD1 or TRBD2 (5 bases each). Germline CDR1 MDHEN, CDR2 SYDVKM. This CDR3 region has 12 residues. V lost 7 bases and J 7 bases, leaving 14 bases between the germline ends. The CDR3 region is CASTPGQGEQYF. CDR3 bases: TGTGCCAGCACCCCGGGGCAGGGAGAGCAGTACTTC.

This clonotype was seen only a few times. This chain joins TRBV3-1 and TRBJ2-7; TRBD2 aligns across 9 bases. The DNA end lines up better with TRBJ2-1; the J call may be wrong. This CDR3 has 16 residues. From germline, CDR1 is LGHDT and CDR2 YNNKEL (reference sequence). This CDR3 reads CASSQLAGQYLREQFF. The CDR3 region has the DNA TGTGCCAGCAGCCAACTAGCGGGACAATATTTACGGGAGCAGTTCTTC.

This clonotype was counted only a few times. The rearrangement joins TRBV2 to TRBJ2-3; 7 bases match TRBD2. V shed 2 bases, J shed 3 bases, and the junction held 8 bases outside the gene matches. This CDR3 comprises 16 residues. The germline gives CDR1 SNHLY, CDR2 FYNNEI. The CDR3 DNA reads TGTGCCAGCAGTGAACAGACTAGCTTTACGACAGATACGCAGTATTTT. Amino acids: CASSEQTSFTTDTQYF.

This clonotype was observed a handful of times. The CDR3, as DNA: TGTGCCAGCAGCCAAGGAATAGCGGGAGGCTACTACGAGCAGTACTTC. Its translation: CASSQGIAGGYYEQYF. The chain combines TRBV4-2 with TRBJ2-7; 10 bases align to TRBD2. V lost 1 base to trimming and J lost 3 bases; unmatched junction nucleotides: 6. CDR1 and CDR2 from the germline V gene are LGHNA and YNFKEQ. The CDR3 runs to 16 residues.

Notes on this clonotype: The junction does not match germline at one end; this may be a read error. This rearrangement joins TRBV7-7 to TRBJ2-7; TRBD2 matches at 10 bases. The DNA end is a closer match to TRBJ2-5, so the J assignment may be wrong. The CDR3 is made up of 17 amino acids. Per the germline V gene, CDR1 is SSHAT and CDR2 is FNYEAQ (reference sequence). The CDR3 here is CASSLGLAGVVRETQYF. In DNA, the CDR3 is TGTGCTAGCAGCTTAGGCCTAGCGGGAGTAGTGCGGGAGACCCAGTACTTC.

In nucleotides, the CDR3 is TGCAGTGCTAGAACGGGGACAGTCCAAGAGACCCAGTACTTC. Translated: CSARTGTVQETQYF. The V call is TRBV20-1, the J call TRBJ2-5, with TRBD1 matching over 7 bases. From germline, CDR1 is DFQATT and CDR2 SNEGSKA (reference sequence). Losses at the gene ends were 2 bases for V and 1 base for J; bases not matched to a gene: 4. The CDR3 loop spans 14 amino acids.

With regard to this clonotype: A read error may produce the germline difference seen at one junction end. This chain uses TRBV7-2 with TRBJ2-3, with 7 bases lining up with TRBD1. This CDR3 has 14 residues. The germline V gene has CDR1 SGHTA and CDR2 FQGNSA. The CDR3 nucleotides are TGTGCCGGCAGCCCTAAGGGGGCTACAGATACGCAGTATTTT. Protein sequence: CAGSPKGATDTQYF.

This clonotype was seen a handful of times. The genes are TRBV21-1 and TRBJ2-7; TRBD2, the table's D call, lacks a check against the DNA. With the DNA end fitting TRBJ2-5 better, the J assignment may be wrong. TRBV21-1 is designated a pseudogene. The CDR3 runs 14 residues. As DNA, the CDR3 is TGTGCCAGCAGCAATTGCGGGAGGAGAGAGACCCAGTACTTC. Its translation is CASSNCGRRETQYF.

This chain joins TRBV28 and TRBJ1-2, with D possibly being TRBD1 (5 bases). Trimming removed 4 bases at V and 7 bases at J, with 19 bases between. The germline V gene has CDR1 MDHEN and CDR2 SYDVKM. The CDR3 is made up of 15 amino acids. The CDR3 bases are TGTGCCAGCAGTTATTCAGACCTGGGGCTAAGTGGCTACACCTTC. Amino acids: CASSYSDLGLSGYTF.

The chain recombines TRBV7-2 with TRBJ1-3, with D perhaps matching TRBD1 (5 bases). Trimming took off 0 bases at V and 7 bases at J, with 10 bases between the two ends. The CDR3 extends over 14 amino acids. Germline loops: CDR1 SGHTA, CDR2 FQGNSA. CDR3 sequence: CASSLADKRNTIYF. The CDR3 DNA is TGTGCCAGCAGCTTAGCGGACAAACGGAACACCATATATTTT.

This chain connects TRBV20-1 to TRBJ2-7; TRBD2 matches 7 bases. The CDR3 loop spans 15 amino acids. Germline CDR1 is DFQATT and CDR2 is SNEGSKA (reference sequence). V lost 1 base, J lost 3 bases, and 9 bases stayed unmatched. The CDR3: CSARVERTRYYEQYF. The CDR3 region has the DNA TGCAGTGCTAGAGTTGAAAGGACTAGGTACTACGAGCAGTACTTC.

The CDR3 is CSVTAITEAFF. DNA of the CDR3: TGCAGTGTAACAGCAATCACTGAAGCTTTCTTT. This sequence joins TRBV20-1 and TRBJ1-1; D gene unclear. Trimming removed 7 bases from V and 4 bases from J, with 10 bases in between. The CDR3 runs 11 residues. The germline V gene has CDR1 DFQATT and CDR2 SNEGSKA (reference sequence).

This clonotype has a handful of counts. The V call is TRBV29-1, the J call TRBJ2-4, with 11 positions matching TRBD1. The CDR3 extends over 18 amino acids. Looked up from germline, CDR1 is SQVTM and CDR2 is ANQGSEA. V was pared by 8 bases and J by 0 bases, with 15 bases of the junction left unmatched. CDR3 residues: CSFSTGTGGILAKNIQYF. CDR3 in DNA: TGCAGCTTCTCCACCGGGACAGGGGGGATACTAGCCAAAAACATTCAGTACTTC.

In its sample, this clonotype was seen a few times. The chain combines TRBV2 with TRBJ2-5, with 8 bases lining up with TRBD2. The V and J ends lost 7 bases and 2 bases, in that order; junction bases with no gene match: 6. The V gene's germline CDR1 is SNHLY and CDR2 FYNNEI. This CDR3 has 14 residues. The CDR3 nucleotides read TGTGCCAGCACTAGACTAGCGCTTCAAGAGACCCAGTACTTC. This translates into CASTRLALQETQYF.

This clonotype has a handful of counts. This rearrangement joins TRBV29-1 to TRBJ2-5, with D perhaps TRBD2 (5 bases). There are 12 residues in the CDR3. The germline V and J ends were trimmed by 4 bases and 11 bases, with 17 bases remaining between them. Germline V gene lookup returns CDR1 SQVTM and CDR2 ANQGSEA. The CDR3 DNA follows: TGCAGCGTTGGAGGGCACTCCTACGGGCAGTACTTC. Translating gives CSVGGHSYGQYF.

This chain connects TRBV7-2 to TRBJ2-5; 8 bases align to TRBD1. The germline CDR1 and CDR2 sequences are SGHTA and FQGNSA. Unmatched junction bases numbered 11, after V lost 3 bases and J lost 5 bases. The CDR3 sequence is 16 residues long. The CDR3 DNA follows: TGTGCCAGCAGCTTGGATGGAGCAGGGGGCGGGGAGACCCAGTACTTC. Translated: CASSLDGAGGGETQYF.

This clonotype was seen a handful of times. The chain combines TRBV20-1 with TRBJ2-4; D is possibly TRBD1 (5 bases). Trimming stripped 3 bases from V and 6 bases from J, with 9 bases between. The CDR3 spans 12 residues. Germline loops: CDR1 DFQATT, CDR2 SNEGSKA (reference sequence). CDR3 in DNA: TGCAGTGCTAGTGCAGGGCCAAACATTCAGTACTTC. This gives the protein CSASAGPNIQYF.